This TCR beta chain was observed in a study of circulating tumor DNA in untreated peripheral T-cell lymphoma. General observations from the study: Baseline tissues yielded around 86% and baseline serum around 67% tumor-specific clonotype detection.

Before treatment, baseline tumor tissue was collected for sequencing. There are 15 residues in the CDR3. The junction had 6 bases not matched to a gene; V was cut back by 5 bases and J by 3 bases. Germline assignment: CDR1 MDHEN and CDR2 SYDVKM. The table came from immunoSEQ multiplex PCR; TCRdb's copy has only in-frame clones and leaves some out. The table records several thousand clones, about 75% of them present only once. Comments on this clone: Its antigen is as yet unknown.

The specimen was tumor tissue. This receptor was taken from a human donor with peripheral T-cell lymphoma. The J gene is TRBJ2-1, the V gene TRBV28, with 8 bases lining up with TRBD2. The CDR3 coding sequence is TGTGCCAGCAGTGGGACTAGTGGGTTCTACAATGAGCAGTTCTTC. Amino acid sequence: CASSGTSGFYNEQFF.